This T cell receptor beta chain was profiled in a study of shared T cell receptors in the human thymus. Assay: immunoSEQ multiplex PCR; the TCRdb copy retains only in-frame clones and omits some. The table records 500,000 to 850,000 clones, approximately 87% of them present only once. This CDR3 contains 13 residues. V lost 6 bases, J lost 4 bases, and 5 bases stayed unmatched. Germline V lookup: CDR1 SGHTA, CDR2 FQGNSA. This sample was shared with a second study, whose subject was human thymus T cells. From that paper: Resections were taken during corrective heart surgery, and the thymus tissue came from these. Across thymic and blood repertoires, the usage of V and J genes appeared to be biased. The related literature has documented a marked overlap of thymic repertoires among unrelated individuals.

The specimen was thymocytes. This TCR came from a boy less than two years old with a congenital heart defect. This rearrangement joins TRBV7-2 to TRBJ2-7, with TRBD2 matching 8 bases. The CDR3: CASRAGDGYEQYF. CDR3 bases: TGTGCCAGCAGAGCGGGAGACGGGTACGAGCAGTACTTC.